This T cell receptor beta chain was retrieved from a study of shared clonotypes between healthy human individuals. Germline V gene lookup returns CDR1 KGHSH and CDR2 LQKENI. The CDR3 extends over 15 amino acids. V shed 3 bases, J shed 5 bases, and the junction held 8 bases outside the gene matches. Measured with immunoSEQ multiplex PCR; TCRdb has only the in-frame clones, and not every one. The sample includes 2,500,000 or so clones, about 92% seen only once; the top ten take over 0.12%. This clone was detected only once. The sequenced sample was naive CD4+ T cells sorted from blood. Noted subset: CD45RA+ positively selected. The chain has TRBV18 and TRBJ2-3, with 7 nucleotides matching TRBD2. The clonotype was recovered from a man younger than 35 in good health. CDR3 sequence: CASSPLAAVGDTQYF. CDR3 nucleotides: TGTGCCAGCTCACCCCTAGCGGCGGTGGGAGATACGCAGTATTTT.